A selection of T cell receptor beta chains follows, all from one sample in a study of T cells after yellow fever vaccination. Via MiXCR, TCRdb re-called the 5' RACE reads, giving one row per CDR3 protein. Of some 250,000 distinct CDR3 sequences in the sample, approximately 3.6% were seen once. Sequencing used PBMCs, obtained 15 days after the yellow fever booster vaccination. The source of these receptors is a man younger than 30 who received the YFV17D yellow fever vaccine. Both conserved end residues are part of each CDR3. A D gene is named only where the DNA matches it firmly. Clone size is not always given. Where it is, it says once, few, many or a class for expanded clones.

d_gene	v_gene	j_gene	abundance	CDR3nt	CDR3aa
.	TRBV7-9	TRBJ1-3	many	TGTGCCAGCAGCTTAACGACTGGAAACACCATATATTTT	CASSLTTGNTIYF
.	TRBV5-1	TRBJ1-1	many	TGCGCCAGCAGCTTGGGGCCTTCGGGGCTGAACACTGAAGCTTTCTTT	CASSLGPSGLNTEAFF
.	TRBV20-1	TRBJ1-5	many	TGCAGTGCTAGAGTGGGGTCGCGGAATCAGCCCCAGCATTTT	CSARVGSRNQPQHF
TRBD1	TRBV4-1	TRBJ1-4	.	TGCGCCAGCAGCCAAGCAGGGACAGCGGTCGAAAAACTGTTTTTT	CASSQAGTAVEKLFF
TRBD2	TRBV7-2	TRBJ2-3	many	TGTGCCAGCAGCCAGGGACTAGGCGGAGGTACGCAGTATTTT	CASSQGLGGGTQYF
.	TRBV5-1	TRBJ1-2	.	TGCGCCAGCAGCGACGGGGACCGTAGGGGAGTCATTAACTATGGCTACACCTTC	CASSDGDRRGVINYGYTF
.	TRBV11-2	TRBJ1-6	many	TGTGCCAGCAGCTGGGCAGTTATGGATTCACCCCTCCACTTT	CASSWAVMDSPLHF
TRBD1	TRBV4-3	TRBJ1-3	many	TGCGCCAGCAGCCGTGACAGGGTCGGAAACACCATATATTTT	CASSRDRVGNTIYF
TRBD1	TRBV9	TRBJ2-7	.	TGTGCCAGCAGCGCGGGGGGACAGGGGTTCGACGAGCAGTACTTC	CASSAGGQGFDEQYF
.	TRBV7-9	TRBJ1-1	many	TGTGCCAGCGTCGAGGGTCGTTGGGACACTGAAGCTTTCTTT	CASVEGRWDTEAFF